This T cell receptor beta chain derives from a study of blood T cell repertoires in COVID-19. About the study: Both acute and convalescent COVID-19 samples were obtained from the United States, Italy and Spain.

Under the authors' procedure: Cell counts per sample came from amplifying reference gene primers. The assay was immunoSEQ multiplex PCR, and TCRdb's table has in-frame clones only and misses some. V, J and clone size derive from that table, while D and trimming were established from the DNA sequence. The repertoire holds 95,000 to 120,000 clones, with around 85% as singletons. CDR3 length equals 15 residues. The germline V gene encodes CDR1 MNHEY and CDR2 SMNVEV (reference sequence). V lost 4 bases to trimming and J lost 7 bases; unmatched junction nucleotides: 8. Sequenced: peripheral blood. This sequence was found in a woman aged 55-69 years with COVID-19, enrolled during active disease. The chain joins TRBV27 to TRBJ1-4, with 8 bases that match TRBD1. The CDR3 bases are TGTGCCAGCAGTTCCGGACAGGGAGGAGTTGAAAAACTGTTTTTT. Amino acid sequence: CASSSGQGGVEKLFF. Full variable domain (missing parts from reference TRBV27 and TRBJ1-4): EAQVTQNPRYLITVTGKKLTVTCSQNMNHEYMSWYRQDPGLGLRQIYYSMNVEVTDKGDVPEGYKVSRKEKRNFPLILESPSPNQTSLYFCASSSGQGGVEKLFFGSGTQLSVL.